This T cell receptor beta chain was captured in a study of cytomegalovirus exposure and HLA in healthy donors. Study as a whole: Previous work identified around 120 million unique TCR beta sequences from around 200 million T cells. Study findings and constraints: Available immune exposure information was restricted to CMV serostatus only. Per a later analysis, HLA-associated TCR beta chains showed more clonal expansion than other, equally common TCR beta chains. Later on, an analysis showed TCR association rates differing by HLA locus, with DRB1 the most and HLA-C the fewest.

Amplification used 60 Vbeta primers and 13 Jbeta primers. TCRdb's copy holds only in-frame clones and misses some; the assay was immunoSEQ multiplex PCR. The table lists more than 100,000 clones, about 76% of them singletons. A remark on this clone: Its antigen is currently unknown.

The CDR3 spans 17 residues. CDR1 and CDR2 (germline): LNHDA, SQIVND (reference sequence). The ends lost 1 base at V and 7 bases at J; junction bases unmatched: 11. This clonotype was sampled from a woman between 35 and 50 years old in good health and CMV-seronegative. This sequence joins TRBV19 and TRBJ1-5, with 9 bases that match TRBD1. Sequencing was carried out using PBMCs. As DNA, the CDR3 is TGTGCCAGTAGTATAGGAGTCGGGGGACAGGGTAGACAGCCCCAGCATTTT. Its translation: CASSIGVGGQGRQPQHF.